The 23 T cell receptor beta chains below come from one sample, sequenced in a study of shared clonotypes between healthy human individuals. The repertoire was sequenced with immunoSEQ multiplex PCR; TCRdb's copy has only in-frame clones and lacks some. The table has roughly 700,000 clones, 74% seen once. Sequencing was done on a sample of memory CD4+ T cells sorted from blood. Subset of the sample: CD45RA-negative fraction. Every receptor here comes from a woman in her thirties in good health.

The chain is built from TRBV27 and TRBJ2-2; D is possibly TRBD1 (6 bases). Germline-derived CDR1 and CDR2 are MNHEY and SMNVEV (reference sequence). The germline V and J ends were trimmed by 5 bases and 0 bases, with 10 bases remaining between them. The CDR3 length is 15 residues. The CDR3 region has the DNA TGTGCCAGCAGTAGGACAGTGACGAACACCGGGGAGCTGTTTTTT. Protein: CASSRTVTNTGELFF.

V and J are TRBV7-2 and TRBJ2-1; D gene unclear. The CDR3 contains 11 residues. Trimming took off 2 bases at V and 7 bases at J, with 3 bases between the two ends. CDR1 is SGHTA, CDR2 FQGNSA, per germline. Written as DNA, the CDR3 is TGTGCCAGCAGCTTATTTAATGAGCAGTTCTTC. It specifies CASSLFNEQFF.

This clone was detected only a few times. The chain couples TRBV28 to TRBJ2-2; 10 bases align to TRBD2. This CDR3 is built from 15 residues. The trim removed 10 bases at V and 3 bases at J, leaving 8 bases unmatched. The germline V gene has CDR1 MDHEN and CDR2 SYDVKM. The CDR3 DNA follows: TGTGCCACGACCAGCGGGAGGGCCTACACCGGGGAGCTGTTTTTT. This codes for CATTSGRAYTGELFF. The entire variable domain, with the rest obtained from reference TRBV28 and TRBJ2-2, is as follows: DVKVTQSSRYLVKRTGEKVFLECVQDMDHENMFWYRQDPGLGLRLIYFSYDVKMKEKGDIPEGYSVSREKKERFSLILESASTNQTSMYLCATTSGRAYTGELFFGEGSRLTVL.

This clone came up many times. The chain joins TRBV19 to TRBJ1-5; 11 bases line up with TRBD1. Germline V lookup: CDR1 LNHDA, CDR2 SQIVND (reference sequence). V gave up 3 bases and J gave up 5 bases; unmatched junction bases: 12. The length of the CDR3 is 18 residues. CDR3 sequence reads: CASSIPGGTGGSHQPQHF. As DNA, the CDR3 is TGTGCCAGTAGTATCCCGGGTGGGACAGGGGGTAGTCATCAGCCCCAGCATTTT.

The chain uses TRBV6-1 and TRBJ2-3; maybe TRBD2 (6 bases). Germline CDR1 MNHNS, CDR2 SASEGT. Trimming pared 3 bases from V and 11 bases from J, leaving 24 bases between. The CDR3 extends over 16 amino acids. The CDR3 protein is CASSDGPAEGAIVQYF. CDR3 DNA: TGTGCCAGCAGTGACGGGCCAGCGGAGGGTGCCATCGTGCAGTATTTT.

The rearrangement links TRBV5-1 to TRBJ2-7; D is uncertain. This CDR3 is built from 13 residues. Per the germline V gene, CDR1 is SGHRS and CDR2 is YFSETQ. With 0 bases removed from V and 8 bases from J, the gap between germline ends came to 12 bases. The CDR3 loop is CASSLVSATQQYF. DNA of the CDR3: TGCGCCAGCAGCTTGGTTTCGGCTACACAGCAGTACTTC.

The sample holds a few counts of this clone. J is TRBJ2-5 and V is TRBV6-1; D not certain. Germline loops: CDR1 MNHNS, CDR2 SASEGT. CDR3 size: 13 residues. Trimming took 8 bases from V and 0 from J, leaving 10 bases between them. The CDR3 DNA reads TGTGCCAGCTTCGGAGTTAACCAAGAGACCCAGTACTTC. Its translation: CASFGVNQETQYF.

This sequence joins TRBV5-1 and TRBJ2-7; 10 bases are shared with TRBD1. V shed 5 bases, J shed 6 bases, and the junction held 5 bases outside the gene matches. Germline lookup yields CDR1 SGHRS and CDR2 YFSETQ. There are 13 residues in the CDR3. The DNA of the CDR3 is TGCGCCAGCAGGACAGGGGGCCGGTTCGAGCAGTACTTC. Amino acid sequence: CASRTGGRFEQYF.

This clone was seen a handful of times. V and J are TRBV7-3 and TRBJ2-1; D unclear. CDR1 is SGHTA, CDR2 FQGTGA, per germline. Trimming shortened V by 4 bases and J by 7 bases, and 11 bases separated the two germline ends. The CDR3 runs 13 residues. The CDR3 DNA is TGTGCCAGCAGCTCCCCCGGCCGAAATGAGCAGTTCTTC. As protein: CASSSPGRNEQFF.

The V gene is TRBV7-9, the J gene TRBJ1-4; 8 nucleotides line up with TRBD1. J lost 7 bases, V lost 6 bases, and 7 bases had no gene match. Germline-derived CDR1 and CDR2 are SEHNR and FQNEAQ (reference sequence). CDR3 length equals 14 residues. The CDR3 DNA sequence: TGTGCCAGCAGATCGGACAGGGACGGTGAAAAACTGTTTTTT. It translates to CASRSDRDGEKLFF.

This clone was counted a single time. This rearrangement joins TRBV28 to TRBJ1-2, with 11 bases fitting TRBD1. J lost 7 bases, V lost 2 bases, and 6 bases had no gene match. Germline-derived CDR1 and CDR2 are MDHEN and SYDVKM. The CDR3 consists of 15 residues. The CDR3 sequence is CASSLGGQGARGYTF. The DNA for the CDR3 is TGTGCCAGCAGTTTAGGCGGACAGGGGGCCCGTGGCTACACCTTC.

The V gene is TRBV7-2, the J gene TRBJ1-5; 8 bases are a match to TRBD1. V shed 4 bases and J 3 bases; nucleotides not matched to a gene: 5. This CDR3 has 15 amino acids. Looked up from germline, CDR1 is SGHTA and CDR2 is FQGNSA. This CDR3 is CASSSWTGNNQPQHF. As DNA, the CDR3 is TGTGCCAGCAGCTCCTGGACAGGGAACAATCAGCCCCAGCATTTT.

This sequence joins TRBV28 and TRBJ1-5; 9 bases align to TRBD1. The CDR3 consists of 15 residues. J gave up 2 bases and V 10 bases, and 9 bases lay outside the gene matches. Germline V gene lookup returns CDR1 MDHEN and CDR2 SYDVKM. CDR3 nucleotides: TGTGCCATTAACAGGGGGCGCGGAGGCAATCAGCCCCAGCATTTT. Translated: CAINRGRGGNQPQHF.

V gene TRBV11-2 combines with J gene TRBJ1-2; possible D gene TRBD1, 5 bases. With 5 bases removed from V and 3 bases from J, the gap between germline ends came to 13 bases. Germline CDR1 reads SGHAT; CDR2 reads FQNNGV. The CDR3 totals 14 residues. The CDR3 sequence: CASSEGGTDYGYTF. For the CDR3, the DNA is TGTGCCAGCAGCGAGGGAGGGACCGACTATGGCTACACCTTC.

This chain connects TRBV13 to TRBJ2-3; weak D call: TRBD2 (5 bases). Between the trimmed V and J ends, which lost 4 bases and 0 bases, there was a span of 23 bases. The germline CDR1 and CDR2 sequences are PRHDT and FYEKMQ (reference sequence). The CDR3 is 19 residues long. This chain's CDR3 is CASSSLSPDLAGSTDTQYF. DNA for the CDR3: TGTGCCAGCAGCTCGTTAAGCCCCGATTTGGCGGGCAGCACAGATACGCAGTATTTT.

This CDR3 reads CASSADRGRKLFF. In DNA, the CDR3 is TGTGCCAGCAGCGCAGACAGGGGGCGAAAGCTGTTTTTT. The chain couples TRBV9 to TRBJ1-4; 10 bases agree with TRBD1. Per the germline V gene, CDR1 is SGDLS and CDR2 is YYNGEE. The V gene end was trimmed by 3 bases and the J gene end by 14 bases; junction bases not matched to a gene: 7. The CDR3 loop spans 13 amino acids.

For this clone: It may be a read error: a sequence one base away is much more abundant. The sample carries other DNA sequences with the same CDR3. The J gene is TRBJ2-1, the V gene TRBV5-1, with a possible D match to TRBD2 (5 bases). Trimming took 2 bases from V and 0 from J, leaving 9 bases between them. Germline V gives CDR1 SGHRS, CDR2 YFSETQ. The CDR3 contains 15 residues. The DNA of the CDR3 is TGCGCCAGCAGCTTATCCAGCGGCTCCTACAATGAGCAGTTCTTC. Amino acids: CASSLSSGSYNEQFF.

V gene TRBV11-2 combines with J gene TRBJ2-7; D might be TRBD1 (6 bases). Germline lookup yields CDR1 SGHAT and CDR2 FQNNGV. CDR3 length equals 13 residues. Trimming took off 8 bases at V and 6 bases at J, with 17 bases between the two ends. This CDR3 is CASEAQGFGEQYF. CDR3 DNA sequence: TGTGCCAGCGAAGCACAGGGATTCGGCGAGCAGTACTTC.

The V gene is TRBV5-1, the J gene TRBJ2-3; D gene unclear. Trimming cost V 0 bases and J 4 bases, with 9 bases left between them. Germline V gives CDR1 SGHRS, CDR2 YFSETQ. CDR3 length equals 14 residues. DNA of the CDR3: TGCGCCAGCAGCTTGGTCCCCTCCCCAGATACGCAGTATTTT. Encoded protein: CASSLVPSPDTQYF. Full variable domain (missing parts from reference TRBV5-1 and TRBJ2-3): KAGVTQTPRYLIKTRGQQVTLSCSPISGHRSVSWYQQTPGQGLQFLFEYFSETQRNKGNFPGRFSGRQFSNSRSEMNVSTLELGDSALYLCASSLVPSPDTQYFGPGTRLTVL.

The V and J genes are TRBV29-1 and TRBJ2-3; no clear D. This CDR3 comprises 13 residues. Germline V gene sequence: CDR1 SQVTM, CDR2 ANQGSEA. The ends were cut back, 4 bases at V and 2 bases at J, with 10 bases in the middle. The CDR3 reads CSVAGRVTDTQYF. CDR3 DNA: TGCAGCGTTGCCGGACGGGTCACAGATACGCAGTATTTT.

The CDR3 DNA reads as TGTGCCAGCAGGGACGGGGGGGGACCCCGCACAGATACGCAGTATTTT. Translation gives CASRDGGGPRTDTQYF. This sequence joins TRBV27 and TRBJ2-3, with TRBD2 matching over 8 bases. Trimming took 6 bases from V and 1 from J; bases not matched to a gene: 9. The CDR3 spans 16 residues. Germline V gene lookup returns CDR1 MNHEY and CDR2 SMNVEV (reference sequence).

The rearrangement links TRBV28 to TRBJ1-1; tentative D call: TRBD1 (5 bases). The CDR3 contains 14 residues. Between the trimmed V and J ends, which lost 4 bases and 0 bases, there was a span of 9 bases. The germline V gene encodes CDR1 MDHEN and CDR2 SYDVKM. The CDR3 sequence is CASSWDRLNTEAFF. The CDR3 DNA reads TGTGCCAGCAGTTGGGACCGTTTGAACACTGAAGCTTTCTTT.

In its sample, this clone was seen many times. The chain combines TRBV7-6 with TRBJ1-2; TRBD1 matches 9 bases. V lost 1 base to trimming and J lost 1 base; unmatched junction nucleotides: 1. The CDR3 is 15 amino acids. Germline loops: CDR1 SGHVS, CDR2 FNYEAQ. As DNA, the CDR3 is TGTGCCAGCAGCTTAGTGACAGGGGGTAACTATGGCTACACCTTC. Protein product: CASSLVTGGNYGYTF.